This T cell receptor beta chain was sequenced for a study of regulatory T cells in long-lasting Graves disease. Findings and limits, study-wide: Persistent patients had more shared public clonotypes (roughly 2,700) than new patients (about 880). Persistent Graves' patients showed reduced TCR diversity versus newly diagnosed patients.

The sample holds many counts of this clonotype. Its specificity is not known. To make TCR beta libraries, researchers used iRepertoire HTBI primers and Arm-PCR of CDR3 regions. TCRdb analysed the multiplex PCR reads with MiXCR anew, one entry per CDR3 protein. The table records around 500,000 distinct CDR3 sequences, less than 25% of them present only once. Sample time point: persistent/refractory GD, antithyroid drugs over 5 years with positive TRAb. PBMC RNA served as the TCR library source. Staff drew around 10 milliliters of peripheral blood into EDTA tubes. V lost 5 bases to trimming and J lost 1 base, with 11 bases between them. The CDR3 totals 14 residues. CDR1 and CDR2 from the germline V gene are LGHDT and YNNKEL (reference sequence).

The specimen comprised peripheral blood mononuclear cells (PBMCs), sampled when the disease was refractory, from a patient treated with antithyroid drugs. The receptor comes from a female donor with Graves disease. The V gene is TRBV3-1, the J gene TRBJ1-1; D not resolved. The CDR3 bases are TGTGCCAGCAGCATCACCTCTCGGAACACTGAAGCTTTCTTT. Protein product: CASSITSRNTEAFF.